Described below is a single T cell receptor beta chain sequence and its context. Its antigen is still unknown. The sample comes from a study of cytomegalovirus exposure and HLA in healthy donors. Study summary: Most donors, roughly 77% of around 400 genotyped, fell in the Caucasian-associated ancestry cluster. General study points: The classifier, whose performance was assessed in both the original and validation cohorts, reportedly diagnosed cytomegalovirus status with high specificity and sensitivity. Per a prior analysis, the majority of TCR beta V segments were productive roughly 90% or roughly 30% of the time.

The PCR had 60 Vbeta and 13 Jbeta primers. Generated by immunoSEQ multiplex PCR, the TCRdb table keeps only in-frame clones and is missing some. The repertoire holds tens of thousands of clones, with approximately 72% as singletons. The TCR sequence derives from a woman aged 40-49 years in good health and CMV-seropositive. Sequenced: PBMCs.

This CDR3 is CASSSDSSGNTIYF. The DNA of the CDR3 is TGTGCCAGCAGCTCTGACAGCTCTGGAAACACCATATATTTT. The V gene is TRBV11-2, the J gene TRBJ1-3; the D gene is possibly TRBD1 (5 bases). The length of the CDR3 is 14 residues. Germline V CDR1 and CDR2: SGHAT, FQNNGV. V was shortened by 4 bases and J by 0 bases, with 7 bases between the two germline ends.